The 19 T cell receptor beta chains given below trace back to one sample, sequenced in a study of T cells in Graves' hyperthyroidism and ophthalmopathy. TCR beta CDR3 regions were amplified from RNA. Initially, a first-round RT-PCR of the TCR CDR3 employed the HTBI primer set. From the multiplex PCR reads, TCRdb called clonotypes with MiXCR, one entry per CDR3 protein. The sample has under 550,000 distinct CDR3 sequences, nearly 20% seen once. The sequencing sample was made of blood. These receptors were collected from a man aged 35-49 years with Graves' ophthalmopathy.

This clonotype was observed once. The chain carries TRBV28 and TRBJ1-5; possibly TRBD1 for D (6 bases). CDR1 is MDHEN, CDR2 SYDVKM, per germline. This CDR3 contains 14 residues. V was shortened by 6 bases and J by 3 bases, with 12 bases between the two germline ends. CDR3 sequence (DNA): TGTGCCAGCAGGAACCAGGGGAACAATCAGCCCCAGCATTTT. It codes for CASRNQGNNQPQHF. Filled out from reference TRBV28 and TRBJ1-5, the complete variable domain reads DVKVTQSSRYLVKRTGEKVFLECVQDMDHENMFWYRQDPGLGLRLIYFSYDVKMKEKGDIPEGYSVSREKKERFSLILESASTNQTSMYLCASRNQGNNQPQHFGDGTRLSIL.

The chain couples TRBV6-5 to TRBJ1-1, with unresolved D. V dropped 0 bases and J dropped 0 bases, with 8 bases sitting between them. This CDR3 has 15 residues. Germline values: CDR1 MNHEY, CDR2 SVGAGI. The DNA of the CDR3 is TGTGCCAGCAGTTACTCGCGACCCTTGAACACTGAAGCTTTCTTT. It yields the protein CASSYSRPLNTEAFF.

Ten or more counts support this clonotype. The rearrangement joins TRBV2 to TRBJ2-7, with 12 bases matching TRBD2. The CDR3 contains 16 residues. From germline, CDR1 is SNHLY and CDR2 FYNNEI. V gave up 3 bases and J gave up 4 bases; unmatched junction bases: 7. The CDR3 spells CASSDLAGGRSYEQYF. The DNA of the CDR3 is TGTGCCAGCAGTGACCTAGCGGGAGGGAGAAGTTACGAGCAGTACTTC.

This clonotype was recorded a few times. The CDR3 here is CASSLAGGGAQYF. The CDR3 DNA is TGCGCCAGCAGCTTGGCCGGAGGGGGGGCGCAGTATTTT. The rearrangement uses TRBV5-1 and TRBJ2-3, with D possibly being TRBD2 (7 bases). With 0 bases removed from V and 10 bases from J, the gap between germline ends came to 12 bases. Germline lookup yields CDR1 SGHRS and CDR2 YFSETQ. This CDR3 contains 13 residues.

The chain is built from TRBV7-6 and TRBJ2-7, with unresolved D. The CDR3 totals 12 residues. The germline gives CDR1 SGHVS, CDR2 FNYEAQ. V dropped 8 bases and J dropped 2 bases, with 10 bases sitting between them. CDR3 in amino acids: CASGQFPYEQYF. Written as DNA, the CDR3 is TGTGCCAGCGGGCAATTCCCCTACGAGCAGTACTTC.

This clonotype came up many times. The chain carries TRBV20-1 and TRBJ2-7; 8 positions agree with TRBD1. After removal of 1 base from V and 4 bases from J, the junction contained 12 bases not matched to a gene. The CDR3 loop spans 16 amino acids. CDR1 is DFQATT and CDR2 is SNEGSKA in the germline V gene (reference sequence). Here the CDR3 reads CSARAQDRARGYEQYF. CDR3 in DNA: TGCAGTGCTAGAGCTCAGGACAGGGCTAGAGGATACGAGCAGTACTTC.

This clonotype was observed a few times. The CDR3 bases are TGTGCCAGCAGCTTCAGTCTAGCGGGGGCTCGGAGGGCAGATACGCAGTATTTT. The encoded protein is CASSFSLAGARRADTQYF. The gene calls are TRBV5-6 and TRBJ2-3, with 10 bases matching TRBD2. The V segment lost 2 bases and the J segment 4 bases; nucleotides outside the gene matches: 13. Per the germline V gene, CDR1 is SGHDT and CDR2 is YYEEEE. The CDR3 consists of 18 residues.

For this clonotype: Being one base from a much bigger clone, this may be a read error. CDR3 sequence: CASSPGLAGAAKSSYNEQYF. The DNA of the CDR3 is TGTGCCAGCAGCCCAGGACTAGCGGGAGCGGCAAAGAGCTCCTACAATGAGCAGTACTTC. The chain is built from TRBV7-3 and TRBJ2-1, with 13 bases that match TRBD2. The end of the DNA is better explained by TRBJ2-7, so the J call may be wrong. Germline values: CDR1 SGHTA, CDR2 FQGTGA. This CDR3 spans 20 amino acids.

This clonotype has more than one count but fewer than ten. The V gene is TRBV20-1, the J gene TRBJ2-7, with no clear D. The CDR3 consists of 12 residues. V lost 0 bases to trimming and J lost 3 bases, with 6 bases between them. Germline CDR1 is DFQATT and CDR2 is SNEGSKA (reference sequence). Here the CDR3 reads CSARDRSYEQYF. Written as DNA, the CDR3 is TGCAGTGCTAGAGATCGCAGCTACGAGCAGTACTTC.

The chain uses TRBV30 and TRBJ2-6; no reliable D call. The CDR3 has 15 residues. The germline gives CDR1 GTSNPN, CDR2 SVGIG (reference sequence). Trimming cost V 3 bases and J 0 bases, with 9 bases left between them. The CDR3 region has the DNA TGTGCCTGGAGCAGACTTAACTCTGGGGCCAACGTCCTGACTTTC. As protein: CAWSRLNSGANVLTF.

The V and J genes are TRBV20-1 and TRBJ2-1; D not resolved. The V end lost 0 bases, the J end lost 0 bases, and 9 bases lay between the germline ends. This CDR3 is built from 15 residues. Germline V gives CDR1 DFQATT, CDR2 SNEGSKA (reference sequence). This CDR3 is CSARELRSSYNEQFF. The CDR3 region has the DNA TGCAGTGCTAGAGAGCTCAGGAGCTCCTACAATGAGCAGTTCTTC.

The chain recombines TRBV7-3 with TRBJ1-2, with D possibly being TRBD1 (5 bases). V was shortened by 2 bases and J by 4 bases, with 11 bases between the two germline ends. CDR1 and CDR2 (germline): SGHTA, FQGTGA. This CDR3 is 14 amino acids long. In DNA form, the CDR3 reads TGTGCCAGCAGCTTACCGGGGCTTATCTATGGCTACACCTTC. Residues: CASSLPGLIYGYTF.

This clonotype was recorded once. This CDR3 reads CASSFWGGNQPQHF. The CDR3 DNA reads TGTGCCAGCAGTTTTTGGGGGGGCAATCAGCCCCAGCATTTT. The rearrangement uses TRBV28 and TRBJ1-5, with a tentative D call TRBD1 (5 bases). The CDR3 is made up of 14 amino acids. Deletions cut 3 bases from V and 2 bases from J, with 8 bases between. Germline CDR1 MDHEN, CDR2 SYDVKM.

This clonotype was observed at least ten times. The rearrangement joins TRBV11-2 to TRBJ2-3, with D possibly TRBD2 on 5 matching bases. The V gene lost 4 bases and the J gene lost 6 bases, with 11 bases spanning the gap. The germline CDR1 and CDR2 sequences are SGHAT and FQNNGV. CDR3 length equals 13 residues. CDR3: CASSSAARDTQYF. In DNA, the CDR3 is TGTGCCAGCAGCTCAGCGGCCAGGGATACGCAGTATTTT.

This clonotype was detected a few times. The rearrangement uses TRBV27 and TRBJ2-1, with D unresolved. CDR1 is MNHEY and CDR2 is SMNVEV in the germline V gene (reference sequence). Trimming pared 4 bases from V and 12 bases from J, leaving 10 bases between. CDR3 size: 11 residues. The CDR3: CASSSLGWQFF. For the CDR3, the DNA is TGTGCCAGCAGTTCTCTAGGGTGGCAGTTCTTC.

The V and J genes are TRBV4-3 and TRBJ1-3, with unresolved D. Per the germline V gene, CDR1 is LGHNA and CDR2 is YSLEER. Trimming took 1 base from V and 4 from J, leaving 5 bases between them. This CDR3 is built from 13 residues. In nucleotides, the CDR3 is TGCGCCAGCAGCCAAGTTTACGGAAACACCATATATTTT. Protein: CASSQVYGNTIYF.

There are a few counts of this clonotype. J is TRBJ2-1 and V is TRBV6-1; D not certain. The V and J ends lost 7 bases and 5 bases respectively, with 18 bases between them. The CDR3 spans 15 residues. Germline CDR1 is MNHNS and CDR2 is SASEGT. The CDR3: CASTMDPPKDNEQFF. As DNA, the CDR3 is TGTGCCAGCACCATGGACCCACCGAAAGACAATGAGCAGTTCTTC.

In its sample, this clonotype was seen a few times. The chain recombines TRBV30 with TRBJ2-4, with 8 bases identical to TRBD2. Germline CDR1 reads GTSNPN; CDR2 reads SVGIG (reference sequence). V shed 5 bases, J shed 3 bases, and the junction held 3 bases outside the gene matches. This CDR3 region has 13 residues. The CDR3 is CAWEAGGKNIQYF. For the CDR3, the DNA is TGTGCCTGGGAGGCGGGGGGCAAAAACATTCAGTACTTC.

This clonotype was observed many times. This chain connects TRBV7-2 to TRBJ1-5, with D uncertain. The CDR3 totals 14 residues. Germline lookup yields CDR1 SGHTA and CDR2 FQGNSA. The V gene lost 5 bases and the J gene lost 0 bases, with 8 bases spanning the gap. The CDR3 loop is CASSRDYSNQPQHF. For the CDR3, the DNA is TGTGCCAGCAGCCGAGACTATAGCAATCAGCCCCAGCATTTT.